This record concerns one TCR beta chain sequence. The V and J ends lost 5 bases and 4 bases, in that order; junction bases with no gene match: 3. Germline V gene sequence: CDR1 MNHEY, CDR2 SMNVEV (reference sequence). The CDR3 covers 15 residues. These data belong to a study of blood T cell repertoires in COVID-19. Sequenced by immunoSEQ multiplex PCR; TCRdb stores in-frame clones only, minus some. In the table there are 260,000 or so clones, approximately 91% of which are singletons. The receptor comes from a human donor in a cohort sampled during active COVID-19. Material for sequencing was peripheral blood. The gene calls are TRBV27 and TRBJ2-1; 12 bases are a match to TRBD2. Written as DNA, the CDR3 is TGTGCCAGCAGTGTTACTAGCGGGGGGTACAATGAGCAGTTCTTC. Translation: CASSVTSGGYNEQFF.